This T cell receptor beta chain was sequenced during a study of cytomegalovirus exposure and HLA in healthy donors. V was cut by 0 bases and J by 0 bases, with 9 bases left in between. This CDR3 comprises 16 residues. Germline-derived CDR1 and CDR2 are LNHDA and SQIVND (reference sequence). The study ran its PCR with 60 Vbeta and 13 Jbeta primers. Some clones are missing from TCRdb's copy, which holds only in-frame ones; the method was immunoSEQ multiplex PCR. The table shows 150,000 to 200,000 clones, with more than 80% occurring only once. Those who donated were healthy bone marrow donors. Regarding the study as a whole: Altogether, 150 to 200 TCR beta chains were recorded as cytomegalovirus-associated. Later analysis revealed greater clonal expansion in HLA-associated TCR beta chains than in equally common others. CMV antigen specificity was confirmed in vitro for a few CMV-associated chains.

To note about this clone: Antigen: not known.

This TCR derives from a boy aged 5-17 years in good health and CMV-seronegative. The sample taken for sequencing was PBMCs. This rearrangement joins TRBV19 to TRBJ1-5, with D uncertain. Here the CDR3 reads CASSIDPRYSNQPQHF. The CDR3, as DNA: TGTGCCAGTAGTATAGATCCCCGGTATAGCAATCAGCCCCAGCATTTT.